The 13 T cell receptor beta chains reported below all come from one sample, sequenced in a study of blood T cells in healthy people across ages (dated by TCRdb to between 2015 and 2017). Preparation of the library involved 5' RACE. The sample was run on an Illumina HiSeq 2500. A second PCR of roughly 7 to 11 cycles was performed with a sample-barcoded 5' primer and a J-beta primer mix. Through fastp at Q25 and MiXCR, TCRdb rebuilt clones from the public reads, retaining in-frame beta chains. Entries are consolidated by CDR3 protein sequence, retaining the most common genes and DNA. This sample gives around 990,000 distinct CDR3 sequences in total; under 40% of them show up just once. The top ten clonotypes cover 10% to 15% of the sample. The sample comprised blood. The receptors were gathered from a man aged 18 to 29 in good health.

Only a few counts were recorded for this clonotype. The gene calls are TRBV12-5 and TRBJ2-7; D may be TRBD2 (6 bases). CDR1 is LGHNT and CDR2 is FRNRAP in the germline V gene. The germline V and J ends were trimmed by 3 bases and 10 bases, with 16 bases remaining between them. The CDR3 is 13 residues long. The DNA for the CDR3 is TGTGCTAGTGGTTTTGGGGACTCCGCCGGACAGTACTTC. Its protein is CASGFGDSAGQYF.

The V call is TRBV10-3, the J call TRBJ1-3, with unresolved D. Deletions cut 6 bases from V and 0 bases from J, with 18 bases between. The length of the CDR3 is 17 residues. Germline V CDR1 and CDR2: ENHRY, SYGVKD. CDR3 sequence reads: CAISEGSTHRSGNTIYF. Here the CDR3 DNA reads TGTGCCATCAGCGAGGGTTCAACACATCGCTCTGGAAACACCATATATTTT.

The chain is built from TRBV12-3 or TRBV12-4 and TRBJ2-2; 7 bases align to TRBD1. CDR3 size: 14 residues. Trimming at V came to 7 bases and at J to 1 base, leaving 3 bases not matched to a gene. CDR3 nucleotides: TGTGCCAGCAAATGGACAGGGAACACCGGGGAGCTGTTTTTT. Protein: CASKWTGNTGELFF.

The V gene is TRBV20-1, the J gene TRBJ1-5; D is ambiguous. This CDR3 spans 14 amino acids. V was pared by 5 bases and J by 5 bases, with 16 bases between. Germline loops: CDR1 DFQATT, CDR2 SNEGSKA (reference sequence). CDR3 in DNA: TGCAGTGCTCCAGATACAGCGTCGGATCAGCCCCAGCATTTT. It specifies CSAPDTASDQPQHF.

CDR3 sequence: CRQGGPYNEQFF. CDR3 in DNA: TGCAGACAGGGGGGCCCCTACAATGAGCAGTTCTTC. J is TRBJ2-1 and V is TRBV20-1, with 8 bases lining up with TRBD1. The CDR3 is 12 amino acids. From germline, CDR1 is DFQATT and CDR2 SNEGSKA (reference sequence).

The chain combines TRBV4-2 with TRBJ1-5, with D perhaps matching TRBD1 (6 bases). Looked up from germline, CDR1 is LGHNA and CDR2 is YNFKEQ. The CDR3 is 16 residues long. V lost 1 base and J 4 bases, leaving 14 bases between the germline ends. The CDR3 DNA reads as TGTGCCAGCAGCCAAGCGGCGGGACACCGTAATCAGCCCCAGCATTTT. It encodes CASSQAAGHRNQPQHF.

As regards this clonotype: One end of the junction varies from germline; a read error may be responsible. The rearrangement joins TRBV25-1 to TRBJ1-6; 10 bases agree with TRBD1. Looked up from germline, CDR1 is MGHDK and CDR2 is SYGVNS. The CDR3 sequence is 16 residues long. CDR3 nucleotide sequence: TGTACCAGCAGTGAATATGGGACAGGGGATAATTCACCCCTCCACTTT. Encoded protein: CTSSEYGTGDNSPLHF.

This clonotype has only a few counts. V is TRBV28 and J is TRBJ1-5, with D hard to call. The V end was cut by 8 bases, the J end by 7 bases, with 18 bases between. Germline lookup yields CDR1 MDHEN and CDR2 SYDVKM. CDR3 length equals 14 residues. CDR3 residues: CASGYGGEWQPQHF. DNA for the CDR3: TGTGCCAGCGGTTACGGTGGGGAGTGGCAGCCCCAGCATTTT.

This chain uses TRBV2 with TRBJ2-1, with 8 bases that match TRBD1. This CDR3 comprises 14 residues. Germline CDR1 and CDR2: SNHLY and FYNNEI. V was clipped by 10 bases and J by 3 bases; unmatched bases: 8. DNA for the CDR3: TGTGCCATCGAGGCAGGGGGCTACTACAATGAGCAGTTCTTC. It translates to CAIEAGGYYNEQFF. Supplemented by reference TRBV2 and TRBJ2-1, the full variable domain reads EPEVTQTPSHQVTQMGQEVILRCVPISNHLYFYWYRQILGQKVEFLVSFYNNEISEKSEIFDDQFSVERPDGSNFTLKIRSTKLEDSAMYFCAIEAGGYYNEQFFGPGTRLTVL.

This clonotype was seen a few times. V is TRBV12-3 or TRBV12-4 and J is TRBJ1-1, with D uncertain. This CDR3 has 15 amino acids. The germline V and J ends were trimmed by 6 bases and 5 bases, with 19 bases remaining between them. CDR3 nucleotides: TGTGCCAGCAGCCCCCGGTCCGGCAGTTGGACTGAAGCTTTCTTT. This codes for CASSPRSGSWTEAFF.

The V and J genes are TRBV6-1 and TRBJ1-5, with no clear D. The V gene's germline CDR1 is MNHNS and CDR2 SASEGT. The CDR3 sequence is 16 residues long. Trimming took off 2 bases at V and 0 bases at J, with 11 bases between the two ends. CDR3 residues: CASSERHFYSNQPQHF. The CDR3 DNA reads TGTGCCAGCAGTGAACGGCACTTTTATAGCAATCAGCCCCAGCATTTT.

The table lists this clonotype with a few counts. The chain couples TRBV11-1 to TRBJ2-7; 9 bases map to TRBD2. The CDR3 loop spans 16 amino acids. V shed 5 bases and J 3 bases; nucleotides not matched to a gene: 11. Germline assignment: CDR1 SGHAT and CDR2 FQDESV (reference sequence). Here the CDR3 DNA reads TGTGCCAGCAGCCAAGGGGTCCTAGCGGGGAGCTACGAGCAGTACTTC. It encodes CASSQGVLAGSYEQYF.

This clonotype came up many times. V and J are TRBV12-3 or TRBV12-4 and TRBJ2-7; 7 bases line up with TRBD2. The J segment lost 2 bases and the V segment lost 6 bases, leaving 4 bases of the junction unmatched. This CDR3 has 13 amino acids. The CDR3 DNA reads TGTGCCAGCAGCTGGACTAGGGCCTACGAGCAGTACTTC. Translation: CASSWTRAYEQYF.